What follows is one TCR beta chain and its context. This clone was seen a single time. It has no known antigen specificity. Qualities for individual bases were not recorded, and no much larger clone is one base off. This sample was included in a study of blood T cell repertoires in COVID-19 (dated by TCRdb to about 2020). Broadly, across the study: Samples from collaborators originated in the United States, Italy and Spain and spanned both the acute and convalescent phases of COVID-19. HLA class I and class II types, where available, came from metadata supplied by the sample provider rather than from assay-based typing. The repertoires were released in a freely available public database meant as a resource for research on the immune response to SARS-CoV-2. The sample metadata nearly always contained a de-identified subject ID, COVID-19 status, age in years and sex. The samples were drawn from the first 160 participants of the ongoing ImmuneRACE study and from roughly 1,300 subjects provided by 6 global collaborators. Deeply sampled blood TCRbeta repertoires from subjects exposed to, actively infected with, or recovered from COVID-19 were included in the dataset. The material from the prospective study consisted of cDNA or gDNA derived from T cells, B-cell-depleted T cells, or PBMCs. The paper's findings and limits, for the study overall: The quantity of clinical and demographic metadata differed by source and by participant and was supplied without curation.

The CDR3 numbers 14 residues from cysteine through phenylalanine. Only the CDR3 portion is preserved as DNA: 42 bases, with reading frame beginning at the first base. The germline V and J ends show losses of 4 bases and 2 bases respectively, and no gene match explains 5 bases of the junction. Based on the germline V gene, the CDR1 and CDR2 sequences are SGHRS and YFSETQ. TCRbeta CDR3 regions were amplified from genomic DNA using the immunoSEQ Assay, a bias-controlled multiplex PCR. The paper's data handling went like this. The number of nucleated cells in each sample was estimated by amplification of reference gene primers within the assay. To quantify the absolute abundance of each unique TCRbeta CDR3 rearrangement, sequence reads were collapsed and filtered. For each sample, productive Simpson clonality was calculated as the square root of Simpson's diversity index over productive rearrangements. TCRdb mirrors the immuneACCESS table, restricted to in-frame sequences. Some clones are absent from its copies; in checked studies, under half trace to an unresolved V gene, and the reason for the others is unknown. That table supplies the V and J calls and clone size; D and trimming were determined from the DNA. The sample records 60,000 to 70,000 clones, about 86% of which are singletons. The ten largest make up 3.5% to 5.5% of the sample.

Each collaborating institution followed its own protocols to collect whole blood in K2EDTA tubes. For TCRbeta analysis, collaborators shipped samples as frozen whole blood, isolated PBMCs, or DNA extracted from either of those sample types. The chain links TRBV5-1 with TRBJ2-5, and TRBD1 aligns with 7 junction nucleotides. Sequencing input: peripheral blood. The clonotype was recovered from a man aged 45-65 years with active COVID-19. The CDR3 protein: CASSTGTVQETQYF. The nucleotide sequence reads TGCGCCAGCAGCACCGGGACAGTTCAAGAGACCCAGTACTTC.